This TCR beta chain was captured by sequencing in a study of CD8+ T cells in alopecia areata. Study-wide context: Treated patients were given 5 to 10 mg oral tofacitinib twice daily. Points from the study as a whole: Sharing of TCRs across patients appeared less clear than in mice, possibly for HLA-related reasons. Scalp sample data also include resident alphabeta T cells from normal skin.

It was cDNA, reverse transcribed from extracted RNA, that served as the sequencing template. The protocol was immunoSEQ multiplex PCR, while the TCRdb copy is restricted to in-frame clones and leaves out a portion. This sample has 150,000 or so clones, with around 86% found just once. To note about this clone: As yet, its antigen is unknown.

With V trimmed by 4 bases and J by 4 bases, 8 bases remained unmatched. The CDR3 covers 17 residues. Germline CDR1 and CDR2: MNHEY and SMNVEV (reference sequence). The origin of this receptor is a human donor with alopecia areata. Sequenced here: CD8+ T cells sorted from blood, sampled at week 0. The V and J genes are TRBV27 and TRBJ2-1; 12 bases map to TRBD2. Here the CDR3 reads CASSSLTSGGLYNEQFF. The CDR3 DNA follows: TGTGCCAGCAGTTCCCTGACTAGCGGGGGCCTTTACAATGAGCAGTTCTTC.